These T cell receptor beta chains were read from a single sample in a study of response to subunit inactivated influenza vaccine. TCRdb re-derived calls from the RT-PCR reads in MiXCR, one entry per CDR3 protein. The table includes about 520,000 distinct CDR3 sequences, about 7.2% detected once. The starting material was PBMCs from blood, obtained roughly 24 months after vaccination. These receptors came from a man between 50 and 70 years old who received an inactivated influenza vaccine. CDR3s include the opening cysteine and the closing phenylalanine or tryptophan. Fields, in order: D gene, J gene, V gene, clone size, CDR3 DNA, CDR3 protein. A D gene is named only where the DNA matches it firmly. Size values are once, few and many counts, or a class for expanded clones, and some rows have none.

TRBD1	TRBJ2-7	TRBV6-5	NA	TGTGCCAGCAGTTACAACGACAGGGAGATCTACGAGCAGTACTTC	CASSYNDREIYEQYF
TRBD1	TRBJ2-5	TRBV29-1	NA	TGCAGCGTTGGAAGGGGGCTAGAGACCCAGTACTTC	CSVGRGLETQYF
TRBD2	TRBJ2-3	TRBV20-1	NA	TGCAGTGCTAGACCTCTCCCGGGACTAGCGGGATGGGATCCAGATACGCAGTATTTT	CSARPLPGLAGWDPDTQYF
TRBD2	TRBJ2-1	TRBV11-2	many	TGTGCCAGCAGCGCTCAACTAGCGGGGAACTATGAGCAGTTCTTC	CASSAQLAGNYEQFF
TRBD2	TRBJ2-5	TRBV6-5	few	TGTGCCAGCAGTTACGGGAGGGCAGGCAGTCAAGAGACCCAGTACTTC	CASSYGRAGSQETQYF
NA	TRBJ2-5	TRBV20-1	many	TGCAGTGCTGAGACTTCGCCTGGGGGGTGGGAGACCCAGTACTTC	CSAETSPGGWETQYF
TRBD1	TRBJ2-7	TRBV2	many	TGTGCCAGCAGTTGGGACAGGGGCGACTACGAGCAGTACTTC	CASSWDRGDYEQYF
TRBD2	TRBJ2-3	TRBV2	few	TGTGCCAGCACCGGGACTAGCGCCGGCGATACGCAGTATTTT	CASTGTSAGDTQYF
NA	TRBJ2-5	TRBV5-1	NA	TGCGCCAGCAGCTTTCCAGGGAGACAAGAGACCCAGTACTTC	CASSFPGRQETQYF
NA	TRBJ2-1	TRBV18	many	TGTGCCAGCTCACCTCATTCAGGAACGAGAAGTGAGCAGTTCTTC	CASSPHSGTRSEQFF
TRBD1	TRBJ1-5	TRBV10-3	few	TGTGCCATCGGGACAGATAGCAATCAGCCCCAGCATTTT	CAIGTDSNQPQHF
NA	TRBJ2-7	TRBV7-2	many	TGTGCCAGCAGCGCAGTGGGCTACGAGCAGTACTTC	CASSAVGYEQYF
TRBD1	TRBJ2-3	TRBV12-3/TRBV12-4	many	TGTGCCAGCAGTTTAGCGCTCTGGGACAGGGGAACAGATACGCAGTATTTT	CASSLALWDRGTDTQYF
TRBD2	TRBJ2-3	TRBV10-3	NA	TGTGCCATCAGTGAGTCGATCGGACTAGCGGGAGAAGATACGCAGTATTTT	CAISESIGLAGEDTQYF
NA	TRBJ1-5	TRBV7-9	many	TGTGCCAGCAGCGACCCCGGTGGTCAGCCCCAGCATTTT	CASSDPGGQPQHF
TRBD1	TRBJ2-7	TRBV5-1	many	TGCGCCAGCAGCTTGTCTCCGGGACAGGGGGATCAGCAGTACTTC	CASSLSPGQGDQQYF
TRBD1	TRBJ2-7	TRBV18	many	TGTGCCAGCTCCATGGGACAGCAGTCTTCCTACGAGCAGTACTTC	CASSMGQQSSYEQYF
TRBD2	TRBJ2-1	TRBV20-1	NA	TGCAGTGCTCGTTCTAGCGGGCATACCAGCTCCTACAATGAGCAGTTCTTC	CSARSSGHTSSYNEQFF
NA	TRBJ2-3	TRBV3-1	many	TGTGCCAGCAGCCAAATCCTGACAGATACGCAGTATTTT	CASSQILTDTQYF
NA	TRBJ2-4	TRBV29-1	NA	TGCAGCGCAGGGGGAGGGAGAGGGAAAAACATTCAGTACTTC	CSAGGGRGKNIQYF
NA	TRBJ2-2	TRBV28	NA	TGTGCCAGCAATAAGGGCCCTTCGCTCACTAAAGGGTCTCGTTCGGCCGGGGAGCTGTTTTTT	CASNKGPSLTKGSRSAGELFF
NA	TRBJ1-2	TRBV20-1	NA	TGCAGTGGGGACGTGACCAATGGCCACACCTTC	CSGDVTNGHTF
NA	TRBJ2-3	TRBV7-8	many	TGTGCCAGCAGCTCCGCCTGGTCCTCTAGCACAGATACGCAGTATTTT	CASSSAWSSSTDTQYF
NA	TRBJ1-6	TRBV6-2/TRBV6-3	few	TGTGCCAGCGGTTCAAGGGTCGGCTTGATTCTCACCCTCCACTTT	CASGSRVGLILTLHF
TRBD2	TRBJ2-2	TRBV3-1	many	TGTGCCAGCAGCCATAGCGGGAGGGTCGGGGAGCTGTTTTTT	CASSHSGRVGELFF
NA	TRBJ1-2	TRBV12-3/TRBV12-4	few	TGTGCCAGCAGCCGTGACGTCCGCTATGGCTACACCTTC	CASSRDVRYGYTF
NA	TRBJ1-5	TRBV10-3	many	TGTGCCATCAGTCCTGATAGCAATCAGCCCCAGCATTTT	CAISPDSNQPQHF
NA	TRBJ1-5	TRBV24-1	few	TGTGCCACCGGGGGCCAAAACAATCAGCCCCAGCATTTT	CATGGQNNQPQHF
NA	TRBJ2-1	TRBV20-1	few	TGCAGTGTCGTCCTGGTGATGGCGGCCTACAATGAGCAGTTCTTC	CSVVLVMAAYNEQFF
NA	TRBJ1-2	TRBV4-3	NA	TGCGCCAGCAGCCAGGGTGGCTCTAACTATGGCTACACCTTC	CASSQGGSNYGYTF
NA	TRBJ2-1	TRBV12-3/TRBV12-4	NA	TGTGCCAGCAGTTACAGGGCCCGCTACGGTGAGCAGTTCTTC	CASSYRARYGEQFF
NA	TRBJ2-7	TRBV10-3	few	TGTGCCATCAGTGAGGATATCTCCTACGAGCAGTACTTC	CAISEDISYEQYF
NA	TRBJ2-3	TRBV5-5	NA	TGTGCCAGCAGCTTGGCCCGGGGGAGAGATACGCAGTATTTT	CASSLARGRDTQYF
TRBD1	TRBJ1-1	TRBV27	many	TGTGCCAGCAGGACCACAGGGGCGGCTTTCTTT	CASRTTGAAFF
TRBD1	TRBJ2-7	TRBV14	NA	TGTGCCAGCAGCCGAGAAAGGACAGGGATTTACGAGCAGTACTTC	CASSRERTGIYEQYF
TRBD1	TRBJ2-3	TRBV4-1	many	TGCGCCAGCAGTCGGACAGGAACTAGCACAGATACGCAGTATTTT	CASSRTGTSTDTQYF
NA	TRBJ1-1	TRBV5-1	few	TGCGCCAGCAGCTTCTGGCCGAGCATGAACACTGAAGCTTTCTTT	CASSFWPSMNTEAFF
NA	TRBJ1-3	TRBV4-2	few	TGTGCCAGCAGCCCATCAAAGGCTGGAAACACCATATATTTT	CASSPSKAGNTIYF
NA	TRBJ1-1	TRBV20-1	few	TGCGGCCAGCCCAGGGGAGGGACTGAAGCTTTCTTT	CGQPRGGTEAFF
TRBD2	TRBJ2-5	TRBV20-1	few	TGCAGTGCAAATGCGGGACTAGCGGGGGTGCAAGAGACCCAGTACTTC	CSANAGLAGVQETQYF
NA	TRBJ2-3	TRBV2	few	TGTGCCAGCAGTGAAGCGCGACTCGCCCTTGGTACAGATACGCAGTATTTT	CASSEARLALGTDTQYF
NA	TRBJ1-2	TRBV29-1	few	TGCAGCGTTGAGTCCCTAACAGGAAGAGATGGCTACACCTTC	CSVESLTGRDGYTF
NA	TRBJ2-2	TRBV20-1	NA	TGCAGTGCAATGATGCGGGGTGGGGCCGGGGAGCTGTTTTTT	CSAMMRGGAGELFF
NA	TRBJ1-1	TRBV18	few	TGTGCCAGCTCACCATACGGGACTTTCAACACTGAAGCTTTCTTT	CASSPYGTFNTEAFF
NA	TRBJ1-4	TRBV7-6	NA	TGTGCCAGCAGCTTAGTGGGGTATAGTGGCGAAAAACTGTTTTTT	CASSLVGYSGEKLFF
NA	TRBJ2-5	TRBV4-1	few	TGCGCCAGCAGCCAAGACCCTAGCGCGGAGACCCAGTACTTC	CASSQDPSAETQYF
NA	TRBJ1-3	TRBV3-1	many	TGTGCCAGCAGCCAAGCTGGGGTCGGAAACACCATATATTTT	CASSQAGVGNTIYF
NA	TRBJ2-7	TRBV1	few	TGCACCAGCAGCCAAGATCGAGGGCGGGGTTCCTACGAGCAGTACTTC	CTSSQDRGRGSYEQYF
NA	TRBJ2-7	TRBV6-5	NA	TGTGCCAGCAGTTTTGAGAGGGGGGTCAACGAGCAGTACTTC	CASSFERGVNEQYF
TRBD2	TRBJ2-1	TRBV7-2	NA	TGTGCCAGCAGCTTATCGGCGGGAGGTGGCAATGAGCAGTTCTTC	CASSLSAGGGNEQFF
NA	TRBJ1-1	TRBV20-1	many	TGCAGTGTCTGGCAGGGGAACACTGAAGCTTTCTTT	CSVWQGNTEAFF
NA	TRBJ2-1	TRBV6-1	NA	TGTGCCAGCAGTCCCCTGGGTTACAATGAGCAGTTCTTC	CASSPLGYNEQFF
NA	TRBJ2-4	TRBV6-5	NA	TGTGCCAGCAGTTACCCCGTTTTAGGGCAGGGGCTAGCCAAAAACATTCAGTACTTC	CASSYPVLGQGLAKNIQYF
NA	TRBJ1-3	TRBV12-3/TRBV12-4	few	TGTGCCAGCAGTCGCGAAGGGGGTTTAGGTGGAAACACCATATATTTT	CASSREGGLGGNTIYF
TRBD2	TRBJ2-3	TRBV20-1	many	TGCAGTGCTAGCGGGGGACTAGCGGGAAATCCAGATACGCAGTATTTT	CSASGGLAGNPDTQYF
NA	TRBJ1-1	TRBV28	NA	TGTGCCAGCAGTTCCCCAACCACACAAATAACTGAAGCTTTCTTT	CASSSPTTQITEAFF
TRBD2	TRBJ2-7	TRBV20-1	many	TGCAGTGCTGACATTTTAACTAGCGGAGTGGGAAGCTCCTACGAGCAGTACTTC	CSADILTSGVGSSYEQYF
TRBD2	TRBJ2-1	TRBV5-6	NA	TGTGCCAGCAGCTTGTTGGGTCAGCGGGGGGGCCTCGAGGAGCAGTTCTTC	CASSLLGQRGGLEEQFF
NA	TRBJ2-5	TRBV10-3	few	TGTGCCATCAGCGAACCCCAAGAGACCCAGTACTTC	CAISEPQETQYF
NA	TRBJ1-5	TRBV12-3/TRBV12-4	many	TGTGCCAGCAGTTTCACGTACAATCAGCCCCAGCATTTT	CASSFTYNQPQHF